These 24 T cell receptor beta chains came from one sample sequenced in a study of spatial heterogeneity in lung cancer. Time point: sample taken at primary tumor resection. TCRdb passed the 5' RACE reads through MiXCR, listing each CDR3 protein once. The sample lists tens of thousands of distinct CDR3 sequences, roughly 7.4% occurring once. The sample here was PBMCs, taken at surgery. The origin of the receptors is a male donor with early-stage non-small cell lung cancer.

This clonotype was recorded at least ten times. The CDR3 sequence is CSVDRVQGKNIQYF. The CDR3 nucleotides read TGCAGCGTTGATCGGGTTCAGGGCAAAAACATTCAGTACTTC. The chain links TRBV29-1 to TRBJ2-4; the D gene is possibly TRBD1 (5 bases). Trimming cost V 3 bases and J 3 bases, with 12 bases left between them. Germline V gene sequence: CDR1 SQVTM, CDR2 ANQGSEA. The CDR3 sequence is 14 residues long.

This clonotype was observed many times. The rearrangement links TRBV12-3 or TRBV12-4 to TRBJ1-3, with D perhaps TRBD1 (5 bases). The CDR3 extends over 16 amino acids. V was cut by 6 bases and J by 0 bases, with 15 bases left in between. The CDR3 sequence is CASSQPGTASGNTIYF. The CDR3 coding sequence is TGTGCCAGCAGCCAACCTGGGACGGCCTCTGGAAACACCATATATTTT.

This clonotype was seen a few times. This chain links TRBV11-3 with TRBJ1-1; 9 nucleotides align to TRBD1. Germline V gene sequence: CDR1 SGHNT, CDR2 YENEEA. The junction had 11 bases not matched to a gene; V was cut back by 5 bases and J by 7 bases. The CDR3 runs 15 residues. The CDR3 spells CASSPDRGHPVEAFF. The DNA for the CDR3 is TGTGCCAGCAGCCCGGACAGGGGCCACCCTGTTGAAGCTTTCTTT.

A few counts support this clonotype. The chain uses TRBV6-5 and TRBJ2-3, with a weak D call TRBD1 (6 bases). V lost 0 bases and J 6 bases, leaving 19 bases between the germline ends. This CDR3 is 17 amino acids long. CDR1 and CDR2 from the germline V gene are MNHEY and SVGAGI. The CDR3 reads CASSYSVVGGRLDTQYF. CDR3 DNA sequence: TGTGCCAGCAGTTACTCGGTTGTAGGGGGACGACTGGATACGCAGTATTTT.

This clonotype was counted at least ten times. V gene TRBV7-9 combines with J gene TRBJ2-7; D not certain. Germline CDR1 is SEHNR and CDR2 is FQNEAQ (reference sequence). Trimming cost V 5 bases and J 5 bases, with 13 bases left between them. CDR3 size: 13 residues. The DNA of the CDR3 is TGTGCCAGCAGCCCCCGAACAAGTGACGAGCAGTACGTC. Its translation: CASSPRTSDEQYV.

In its sample, this clonotype was seen many times. J is TRBJ2-2 and V is TRBV7-6; D perhaps matches TRBD2 (5 bases). The CDR3 spans 15 residues. Germline-derived CDR1 and CDR2 are SGHVS and FNYEAQ. V lost 7 bases to trimming and J lost 6 bases, with 18 bases between them. The DNA of the CDR3 is TGTGCCAGCACCCCGCGGACGGGGAGTGCCGGGGAGCTGTTTTTT. Its protein product is CASTPRTGSAGELFF.

This clonotype was observed many times. This chain joins TRBV7-2 and TRBJ2-5; TRBD2 matches 14 bases. Germline CDR1 reads SGHTA; CDR2 reads FQGNSA. The length of the CDR3 is 18 residues. The V segment lost 4 bases and the J segment 2 bases; nucleotides outside the gene matches: 9. CDR3: CASSSAGLAGGWQETQYF. CDR3 bases: TGTGCCAGCAGCTCAGCCGGACTAGCGGGGGGATGGCAAGAGACCCAGTACTTC. The whole variable domain, remainder taken from reference TRBV7-2 and TRBJ2-5, is GAGVSQSPSNKVTEKGKDVELRCDPISGHTALYWYRQSLGQGLEFLIYFQGNSAPDKSGLPSDRFSAERTGGSVSTLTIQRTQQEDSAVYLCASSSAGLAGGWQETQYFGPGTRLLVL.

This clonotype was seen many times. The rearrangement joins TRBV7-9 to TRBJ2-3; D is unclear. This CDR3 region has 14 residues. Germline V gene lookup returns CDR1 SEHNR and CDR2 FQNEAQ (reference sequence). The V end lost 1 base, the J end lost 2 bases, and 7 bases lay between the germline ends. CDR3 nucleotides: TGTGCCAGCAGCTTAGAACTGGCCACAGATACGCAGTATTTT. Translation gives CASSLELATDTQYF.

The gene calls are TRBV14 and TRBJ2-1; 9 bases align to TRBD2. The CDR3 runs 17 residues. CDR1 and CDR2 (germline): SGHDN, FVKESK. V was clipped by 0 bases and J by 9 bases; unmatched bases: 12. The DNA for the CDR3 is TGTGCCAGCAGCCAAGATGTAGCGGGGGCCATCCTTGTTGAGCAGTTCTTC. Its protein is CASSQDVAGAILVEQFF.

Many counts were recorded for this clonotype. This sequence joins TRBV7-8 and TRBJ1-2; 8 bases map to TRBD1. The V gene end was trimmed by 5 bases and the J gene end by 4 bases; junction bases not matched to a gene: 6. The CDR3 has 14 amino acids. Germline V gene sequence: CDR1 SGHVS, CDR2 FQNEAQ. The CDR3 DNA is TGTGCCAGCAGCCCTAGGACAGGGCGCTATGGCTACACCTTC. Its translation is CASSPRTGRYGYTF.

This clonotype was observed at least ten times. J is TRBJ1-1 and V is TRBV12-3 or TRBV12-4, with D perhaps TRBD1 (6 bases). The CDR3 runs 16 residues. The germline V and J ends were trimmed by 3 bases and 0 bases, with 14 bases remaining between them. The CDR3 nucleotides read TGTGCCAGCAGTTTCGACGGGGGCTGGATGAACACTGAAGCTTTCTTT. This translates into CASSFDGGWMNTEAFF.

In this sample, this clonotype turned up many times. The chain has TRBV29-1 and TRBJ2-5; D uncertain. CDR1 and CDR2 (germline): SQVTM, ANQGSEA. The CDR3 is made up of 14 amino acids. V was trimmed by 3 bases and J by 5 bases, leaving 16 bases between them. CDR3 residues: CSVENRADSETQYF. The CDR3 DNA reads as TGCAGCGTTGAGAACCGGGCGGATTCGGAGACCCAGTACTTC.

This clonotype was detected ten times or more. V is TRBV7-9 and J is TRBJ1-5, with a weak D call TRBD1 (5 bases). The germline gives CDR1 SEHNR, CDR2 FQNEAQ (reference sequence). This CDR3 has 12 amino acids. V lost 7 bases and J 5 bases, leaving 9 bases between the germline ends. This CDR3 reads CASTIGDQPQHF. The CDR3 DNA reads as TGTGCCAGCACCATAGGGGATCAGCCCCAGCATTTT. Combining the CDR3 with reference TRBV7-9 and TRBJ1-5 gives the whole variable domain DTGVSQNPRHKITKRGQNVTFRCDPISEHNRLYWYRQTLGQGPEFLTYFQNEAQLEKSRLLSDRFSAERPKGSFSTLEIQRTEQGDSAMYLCASTIGDQPQHFGDGTRLSIL.

The V call is TRBV5-6, the J call TRBJ2-7; D tentatively fits TRBD1 or TRBD2 (5 bases each). V was cut by 0 bases and J by 4 bases, with 23 bases left in between. This CDR3 has 18 amino acids. Germline V gene lookup returns CDR1 SGHDT and CDR2 YYEEEE. The CDR3: CASSLGSRGQDRTYEQYV. The DNA of the CDR3 is TGTGCCAGCAGCTTGGGGTCCCGAGGGCAAGACAGAACGTACGAGCAGTACGTC.

This clonotype was picked up a small number of times. The chain employs TRBV7-2 and TRBJ2-4, with D unclear. This CDR3 spans 15 amino acids. Germline V lookup: CDR1 SGHTA, CDR2 FQGNSA. Deletions cut 1 base from V and 0 bases from J, with 7 bases between. The CDR3 bases are TGTGCCAGCAGCTTAGAACGGATAGCCAAAAACATTCAGTACTTC. It encodes CASSLERIAKNIQYF.

As for this clonotype: This may be a read error: a much more frequent sequence differs by one nucleotide. The CDR3 does not end in the conserved phenylalanine or tryptophan, so this is likely a read error. The chain couples TRBV6-5 to TRBJ1-2, with no clear D. Germline V gives CDR1 MNHEY, CDR2 SVGAGI. Trimming left V 6 bases short and J 6 bases short, with 14 bases between. The CDR3 totals 13 residues. The chain's CDR3 is CASRPPWDDGYTS. CDR3 nucleotide sequence: TGTGCCAGCAGGCCCCCATGGGATGATGGCTACACCTCC.

This clonotype was seen at least ten times. The chain uses TRBV4-1 and TRBJ2-6; D might be TRBD1 (6 bases). The CDR3 contains 17 residues. The germline CDR1 and CDR2 sequences are MGHRA and YSYEKL. V gave up 4 bases and J gave up 0 bases, with 13 bases separating them. CDR3 bases: TGCGCCAGCAGCCCAGATGGGGGCCTCTCTGGGGCCAACGTCCTGACTTTC. Its translation is CASSPDGGLSGANVLTF.

Many counts were recorded for this clonotype. The gene calls are TRBV7-2 and TRBJ1-1; unclear D gene. V shed 5 bases and J shed 0 bases, with 13 bases lying between them. In germline, CDR1 is SGHTA, CDR2 FQGNSA. There are 15 residues in the CDR3. CDR3 DNA: TGTGCCAGCAGCGAAAACGGACCTTTGAACACTGAAGCTTTCTTT. It encodes CASSENGPLNTEAFF.

This clonotype showed up many times. This rearrangement joins TRBV2 to TRBJ2-1; 14 bases map to TRBD2. There are 18 residues in the CDR3. J was trimmed by 8 bases and V by 5 bases; bases with no gene match: 14. Germline V gene lookup returns CDR1 SNHLY and CDR2 FYNNEI. The CDR3: CASSKGLAGETKTDEQFF. CDR3 bases: TGTGCCAGCAGTAAGGGACTAGCGGGAGAAACCAAGACCGATGAGCAGTTCTTC.

The chain couples TRBV6-5 to TRBJ1-5; 9 bases line up with TRBD1. The J segment lost 5 bases and the V segment lost 5 bases, leaving 7 bases of the junction unmatched. Germline V CDR1 and CDR2: MNHEY, SVGAGI. This CDR3 is built from 15 residues. The DNA for the CDR3 is TGTGCCAGCAGTCGAACAGGGGGCAGGGATCAGCCCCAGCATTTT. Its protein product is CASSRTGGRDQPQHF.

This clonotype was recorded at least ten times. The genes are TRBV6-6 and TRBJ1-5; 7 nucleotides line up with TRBD1. The CDR3 loop spans 15 amino acids. Trimming removed 5 bases from V and 3 bases from J; junction bases left unmatched: 7. The V gene's germline CDR1 is MNHNY and CDR2 SVGAGI (reference sequence). The CDR3 nucleotides read TGTGCCAGCAGTAAAGGACAGGTTACCAATCAGCCCCAGCATTTT. Its protein is CASSKGQVTNQPQHF.

This clonotype showed up many times. The chain has TRBV4-3 and TRBJ1-2; no firm D call. CDR1 is LGHNA, CDR2 YSLEER, per germline. Trimming took off 1 base at V and 1 base at J, with 4 bases between the two ends. The CDR3 is 13 residues long. The CDR3 coding sequence is TGCGCCAGCAGCCAAGGACATAACTATGGCTACACCTTC. As protein: CASSQGHNYGYTF.

This chain joins TRBV9 and TRBJ2-3, with TRBD2 matching 10 bases. There are 15 residues in the CDR3. With V trimmed by 3 bases and J by 1 base, 2 bases remained unmatched. Germline CDR1 reads SGDLS; CDR2 reads YYNGEE. The CDR3 loop reads CASSGGLAGTDTQYF. The CDR3, as DNA: TGTGCCAGCAGCGGCGGACTAGCGGGCACAGATACGCAGTATTTT. The full variable domain, in which reference TRBV9 and TRBJ2-3 provide the parts outside the CDR3, is DSGVTQTPKHLITATGQRVTLRCSPRSGDLSVYWYQQSLDQGLQFLIQYYNGEERAKGNILERFSAQQFPDLHSELNLSSLELGDSALYFCASSGGLAGTDTQYFGPGTRLTVL.

On this clonotype: A read error may be the cause here, since a much bigger clone is one base away. This chain links TRBV12-3 or TRBV12-4 with TRBJ2-7; 7 nucleotides match TRBD1. CDR3 length: 15 amino acids. The CDR3 DNA follows: TGTGCCAGCAGTTTGATGACAGGGAACACCTACGACCAGTACTTC. This codes for CASSLMTGNTYDQYF.